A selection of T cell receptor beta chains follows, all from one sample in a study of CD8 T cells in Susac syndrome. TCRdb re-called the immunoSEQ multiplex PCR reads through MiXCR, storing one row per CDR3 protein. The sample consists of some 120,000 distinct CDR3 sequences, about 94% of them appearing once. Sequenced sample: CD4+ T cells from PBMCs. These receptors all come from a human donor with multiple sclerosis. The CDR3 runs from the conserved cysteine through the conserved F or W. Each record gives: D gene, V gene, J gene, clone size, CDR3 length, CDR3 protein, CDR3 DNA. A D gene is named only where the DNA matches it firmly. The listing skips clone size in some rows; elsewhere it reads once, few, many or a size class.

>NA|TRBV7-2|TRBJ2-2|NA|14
CASSPPRDTGELFF
TGTGCCAGCAGCCCGCCGAGGGACACCGGGGAGCTGTTTTTT
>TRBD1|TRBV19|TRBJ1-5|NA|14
CASNFRGSGQPQHF
TGTGCCAGTAACTTCAGGGGGTCGGGCCAGCCCCAGCATTTT
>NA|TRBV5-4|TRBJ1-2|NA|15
CASSLGGAFNYGYTF
TGTGCCAGCAGCTTGGGAGGGGCATTTAACTATGGCTACACCTTC
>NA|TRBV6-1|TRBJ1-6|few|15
CASSTQGLGNSPLHF
TGTGCCAGCAGTACCCAGGGGTTAGGTAATTCACCCCTCCACTTT
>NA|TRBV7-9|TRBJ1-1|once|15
CASSLREGMNTEAFF
TGTGCCAGCAGCTTACGGGAGGGCATGAACACTGAAGCTTTCTTT
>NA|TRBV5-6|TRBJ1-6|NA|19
CASSLGEGRLSSYNSPLHF
TGTGCCAGCAGCTTGGGCGAAGGGAGGCTTAGCTCCTATAATTCACCCCTCCACTTT
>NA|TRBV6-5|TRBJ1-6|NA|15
CASSQTGTTNSPLHF
TGTGCCAGCAGCCAAACCGGGACCACCAATTCACCCCTCCACTTT
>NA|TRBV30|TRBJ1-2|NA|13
CAWRDSWNYGYTF
TGTGCCTGGAGGGACAGCTGGAACTATGGCTACACCTTC
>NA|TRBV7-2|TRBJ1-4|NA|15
CASSSDEGLGEKLFF
TGTGCCAGCAGTTCCGATGAGGGGTTGGGTGAAAAACTGTTTTTT
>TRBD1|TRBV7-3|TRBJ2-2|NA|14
CASSSGTVAGELFF
TGTGCCAGCAGCTCCGGGACAGTGGCCGGGGAGCTGTTTTTT
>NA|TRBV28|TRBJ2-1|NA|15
CASSLPRSFNNEQFF
TGTGCCAGCAGTTTACCCCGGTCCTTTAACAATGAGCAGTTCTTC
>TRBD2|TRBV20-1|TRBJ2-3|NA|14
CSAGLFLGTDTQYF
TGCAGTGCGGGACTATTTCTAGGCACAGATACGCAGTATTTT
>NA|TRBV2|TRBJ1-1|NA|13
CASSEALFTEAFF
TGTGCCAGCAGTGAAGCGCTTTTCACTGAAGCTTTCTTT
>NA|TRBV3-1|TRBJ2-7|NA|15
CASSLTLVLSYEQYF
TGTGCCAGCAGCCTAACGCTAGTTTTGTCCTACGAGCAGTACTTC
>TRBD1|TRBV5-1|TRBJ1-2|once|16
CASSLGPGTGRSGYTF
TGCGCCAGCAGCTTGGGACCCGGGACAGGGAGATCTGGCTACACCTTC
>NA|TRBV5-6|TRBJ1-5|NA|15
CASSLAGRSDQPQHF
TGTGCCAGCAGCTTGGCCGGGAGGTCTGATCAGCCCCAGCATTTT
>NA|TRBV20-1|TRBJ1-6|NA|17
CSARDARTATGGSPLHF
TGCAGTGCTAGAGATGCCAGGACTGCTACTGGGGGTTCACCCCTCCACTTT
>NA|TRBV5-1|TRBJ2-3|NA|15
CASSSLGAGPDTQYF
TGCGCCAGCAGCTCCTTGGGCGCGGGCCCAGATACGCAGTATTTT
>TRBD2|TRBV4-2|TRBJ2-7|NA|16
CASSQVRAGGPNEQYF
TGTGCCAGCAGCCAAGTAAGAGCGGGAGGGCCGAACGAGCAGTACTTC
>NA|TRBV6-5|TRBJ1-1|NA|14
CASSLTLWYTEAFF
TGTGCCAGCAGCCTGACCCTGTGGTACACTGAAGCTTTCTTT
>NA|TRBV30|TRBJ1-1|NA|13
CAWSNWPHPEAFF
TGTGCCTGGAGTAATTGGCCCCACCCTGAAGCTTTCTTT
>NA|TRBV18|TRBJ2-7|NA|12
CASSPGIEEQYF
TGTGCCAGCTCACCGGGGATCGAGGAGCAGTACTTC
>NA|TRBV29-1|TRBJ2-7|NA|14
CSVEVRQSGYEQYF
TGCAGCGTTGAAGTTAGACAGTCAGGCTACGAGCAGTACTTC